The clone carrying this T cell receptor (gamma chain) was counted between two and nine times. Its target is unknown. A junction boundary mismatches the germline segment, possibly from a read error. Other DNA sequences in the sample encode the same CDR3. The template was reverse-transcribed extracted RNA. The CDR3 regions were amplified by multiplex PCR from V-gene primers to a constant-region primer. TCRdb reran clone calling via CATT on the multiplex PCR reads. This sample carries 20,000 to 25,000 gamma-chain clones, roughly 13% of them seen once, and the ten largest clones take 1.9%. The record originates from a study of Vδ1+ human thymocytes. Vdelta1+ thymocyte sorts reached between about 97% and 99.6% purity. Germline CDR1 and CDR2: EGSTGY and YDSYTSSV. CDR3 size: 11 residues. Study observations and caveats: Thymic TRG and TRD repertoires appeared highly polyclonal. Despite high sort purity, about 20% of thymic T cell receptor delta sequences were Vdelta2.

The source of this sequence is a child under two years old who had congenital heart surgery. The chain has TRGV4 and TRGJ1 or TRGJ2. Input material: Vdelta1+ gamma-delta thymocytes from the thymus. Subset meaning: FACS-sorted CD3+ TCRalphabeta- TCRVdelta1+ TCRVdelta2- thymocytes. CDR3 bases: TGTGCCACCTGGAATGGCCCTAAGAAACTCTTT. Translated, it gives CATWNGPKKLF.